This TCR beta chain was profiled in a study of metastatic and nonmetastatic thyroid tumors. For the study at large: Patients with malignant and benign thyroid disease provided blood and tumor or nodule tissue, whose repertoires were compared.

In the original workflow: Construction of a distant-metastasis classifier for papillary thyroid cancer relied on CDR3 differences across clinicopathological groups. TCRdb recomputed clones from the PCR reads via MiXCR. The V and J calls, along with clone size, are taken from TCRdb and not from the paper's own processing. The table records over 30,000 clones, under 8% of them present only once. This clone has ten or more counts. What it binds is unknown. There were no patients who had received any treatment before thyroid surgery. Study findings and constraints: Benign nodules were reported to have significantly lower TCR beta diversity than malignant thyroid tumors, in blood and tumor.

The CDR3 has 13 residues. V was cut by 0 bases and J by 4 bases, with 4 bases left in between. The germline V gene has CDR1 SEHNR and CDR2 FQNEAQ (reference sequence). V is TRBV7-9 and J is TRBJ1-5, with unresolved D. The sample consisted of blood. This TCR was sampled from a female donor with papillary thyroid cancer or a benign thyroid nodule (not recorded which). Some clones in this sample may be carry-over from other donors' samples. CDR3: CASSLADNQPQHF. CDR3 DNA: TGTGCCAGCAGCTTAGCAGATAATCAGCCCCAGCATTTT.